These 32 T cell receptor beta chains were sequenced from one sample in a study of shared clonotypes between healthy human individuals. Only in-frame clones appear in the TCRdb table, and some are missing; sequencing was by immunoSEQ multiplex PCR. The table lists more than 2 million clones, 80% to 95% of them singletons. CD45RO-negative CD8 cells positively selected for CCR7 made up the naive population, which excluded terminally differentiated effector memory CD45RA+ cells. Sample: naive CD8+ T cells from PBMCs. These receptors all stem from a man younger than 35 in good health. Some clones in this sample may be carry-over from other donors' samples.

This chain uses TRBV4-3 with TRBJ1-2, with D uncertain. Germline CDR1 is LGHNA and CDR2 is YSLEER. The ends were cut back, 0 bases at V and 4 bases at J, with 9 bases in the middle. The CDR3 covers 14 residues. CDR3: CASSQEVRSYGYTF. The DNA for the CDR3 is TGCGCCAGCAGCCAAGAGGTTCGCAGCTATGGCTACACCTTC.

This clone was counted a single time. In DNA form, the CDR3 reads TGTGCCTGGAGTGTCAGGGGAAATTCACCCCTCCACTTT. This translates into CAWSVRGNSPLHF. This chain connects TRBV30 to TRBJ1-6; tentatively, D is TRBD1 (6 bases). With 0 bases removed from V and 7 bases from J, the gap between germline ends came to 7 bases. The CDR3 totals 13 residues. CDR1 is GTSNPN, CDR2 SVGIG, per germline (reference sequence).

Notes on this clone: A far larger clone lies a single base away; this is likely a read error. The sample holds other DNA sequences that translate to the same CDR3. The genes are TRBV25-1 and TRBJ2-2; no definite D call. CDR1 and CDR2 from the germline V gene are MGHDK and SYGVNS. The CDR3 runs to 13 residues. Trimming left V 3 bases short and J 1 base short, with 3 bases between. The CDR3 DNA reads TGTGCCAGCAGTGACAGGAACACCGGGGAGCTGTTTTTT. This sequence encodes CASSDRNTGELFF. The entire variable domain, with the rest obtained from reference TRBV25-1 and TRBJ2-2, is as follows: EADIYQTPRYLVIGTGKKITLECSQTMGHDKMYWYQQDPGMELHLIHYSYGVNSTEKGDLSSESTVSRIRTEHFPLTLESARPSHTSQYLCASSDRNTGELFFGEGSRLTVL.

The count of this clone is one. Other DNA sequences within the sample encode an identical CDR3. The chain combines TRBV27 with TRBJ2-7; D is possibly TRBD1 (7 bases). From germline, CDR1 is MNHEY and CDR2 SMNVEV (reference sequence). V was shortened by 0 bases and J by 3 bases, with 9 bases between the two germline ends. The CDR3 has 14 amino acids. The CDR3 bases are TGTGCCAGCAGTTTATCGCAGGGGGGCTACGAGCAGTACTTC. It codes for CASSLSQGGYEQYF.

The chain combines TRBV27 with TRBJ2-1; D remains unclear. Germline CDR1 and CDR2: MNHEY and SMNVEV (reference sequence). The V gene lost 6 bases and the J gene lost 6 bases, with 15 bases spanning the gap. The CDR3 spans 14 residues. This chain's CDR3 is CASRFTFSGNEQFF. In nucleotides, the CDR3 is TGTGCCAGCAGATTCACCTTTTCCGGCAATGAGCAGTTCTTC.

V and J are TRBV9 and TRBJ2-5; TRBD1 or TRBD2 may be the D gene (7 bases each). Germline V gives CDR1 SGDLS, CDR2 YYNGEE. The ends were cut back, 3 bases at V and 3 bases at J, with 15 bases in the middle. This CDR3 comprises 15 residues. The CDR3 loop is CASSATQGREETQYF. In DNA, the CDR3 is TGTGCCAGCAGCGCGACACAGGGGAGGGAAGAGACCCAGTACTTC. Based on the CDR3 plus reference TRBV9 and TRBJ2-5, the full variable domain is DSGVTQTPKHLITATGQRVTLRCSPRSGDLSVYWYQQSLDQGLQFLIQYYNGEERAKGNILERFSAQQFPDLHSELNLSSLELGDSALYFCASSATQGREETQYFGPGTRLLVL.

V usage is TRBV11-2 and J usage is TRBJ1-3, with D possibly being TRBD1 (5 bases). The CDR3 consists of 12 residues. Germline V lookup: CDR1 SGHAT, CDR2 FQNNGV. The V gene lost 6 bases and the J gene lost 4 bases, with 7 bases spanning the gap. The CDR3 sequence: CASRGLGNTIYF. The CDR3 bases are TGTGCCAGCAGGGGACTCGGAAACACCATATATTTT. The full variable domain, rest sourced from reference TRBV11-2 and TRBJ1-3, is EAGVAQSPRYKIIEKRQSVAFWCNPISGHATLYWYQQILGQGPKLLIQFQNNGVVDDSQLPKDRFSAERLKGVDSTLKIQPAKLEDSAVYLCASRGLGNTIYFGEGSWLTVV.

The chain recombines TRBV7-9 with TRBJ2-2, with D possibly TRBD2 on 5 matching bases. V lost 8 bases to trimming and J lost 5 bases, with 9 bases between them. This CDR3 has 12 amino acids. Germline assignment: CDR1 SEHNR and CDR2 FQNEAQ (reference sequence). The CDR3 sequence is CASEGGTGELFF. CDR3 in DNA: TGTGCCAGCGAGGGTGGGACCGGGGAGCTGTTTTTT. The complete variable domain, with remaining parts taken from reference TRBV7-9 and TRBJ2-2, reads DTGVSQNPRHKITKRGQNVTFRCDPISEHNRLYWYRQTLGQGPEFLTYFQNEAQLEKSRLLSDRFSAERPKGSFSTLEIQRTEQGDSAMYLCASEGGTGELFFGEGSRLTVL.

The J gene is TRBJ1-1, the V gene TRBV5-4; unclear D gene. The germline V gene encodes CDR1 SGHNT and CDR2 YYREEE (reference sequence). The V gene lost 4 bases and the J gene lost 0 bases, with 10 bases spanning the gap. This CDR3 is built from 14 residues. The CDR3 protein is CASSEEILNTEAFF. CDR3 coding DNA: TGTGCCAGCAGCGAGGAGATACTGAACACTGAAGCTTTCTTT.

This clone was observed once. As DNA, the CDR3 is TGCGCCAGCAGCAAACCAACAGGGGGCGTTTCTAACTATGGCTACACCTTC. It translates to CASSKPTGGVSNYGYTF. The chain uses TRBV5-1 and TRBJ1-2; TRBD1 matches 9 bases. CDR3 length: 17 residues. V shed 4 bases and J 0 bases; nucleotides not matched to a gene: 10. Looked up from germline, CDR1 is SGHRS and CDR2 is YFSETQ. Looking up the rest from reference TRBV5-1 and TRBJ1-2 gives the full variable domain: KAGVTQTPRYLIKTRGQQVTLSCSPISGHRSVSWYQQTPGQGLQFLFEYFSETQRNKGNFPGRFSGRQFSNSRSEMNVSTLELGDSALYLCASSKPTGGVSNYGYTFGSGTRLTVV.

This clone was detected only once. The rearrangement uses TRBV29-1 and TRBJ1-4; D is ambiguous. The CDR3 runs 12 residues. V lost 5 bases, J lost 2 bases, and 6 bases lay in between. Per the germline V gene, CDR1 is SQVTM and CDR2 is ANQGSEA. The CDR3 DNA follows: TGCAGCGTTTTAGATACTAATGAAAAACTGTTTTTT. Protein sequence: CSVLDTNEKLFF.

This chain joins TRBV6-1 and TRBJ2-7, with 9 bases matching TRBD2. This CDR3 comprises 15 residues. Unmatched junction bases numbered 4, after V lost 4 bases and J lost 0 bases. Germline V gives CDR1 MNHNS, CDR2 SASEGT. The CDR3 reads CASSAPSGTSYEQYF. CDR3 DNA sequence: TGTGCCAGCAGTGCTCCTAGCGGGACCTCCTACGAGCAGTACTTC.

V is TRBV28 and J is TRBJ2-3; D may match TRBD1 or TRBD2 (5 bases each). The V gene lost 2 bases and the J gene lost 0 bases, with 9 bases spanning the gap. CDR3 length: 15 amino acids. CDR1 and CDR2 (germline): MDHEN, SYDVKM. The CDR3 bases are TGTGCCAGCAGTTTAAGAGGGGTCAGCACAGATACGCAGTATTTT. Translated, it gives CASSLRGVSTDTQYF.

In this sample, this clone turned up once. This rearrangement joins TRBV11-1 to TRBJ2-3, with D possibly TRBD2 on 5 matching bases. The germline gives CDR1 SGHAT, CDR2 FQDESV (reference sequence). V lost 1 base to trimming and J lost 2 bases, with 16 bases between them. The CDR3 covers 17 residues. The CDR3 DNA sequence: TGTGCCAGCAGCTTAGAGGTCCTAGCTGACTTCACAGATACGCAGTATTTT. It specifies CASSLEVLADFTDTQYF.

This clone was found once. The V gene is TRBV4-3, the J gene TRBJ1-2; TRBD1 agrees at 8 bases. Germline V CDR1 and CDR2: LGHNA, YSLEER. V dropped 4 bases and J dropped 2; count of bases not matched to a gene: 6. This CDR3 comprises 15 residues. In DNA form, the CDR3 reads TGCGCCAGCAGCCGGGACAGGACCATCAACTATGGCTACACCTTC. Its translation is CASSRDRTINYGYTF.

Points on this clone: This same CDR3 is encoded by further DNA sequences in the sample. The gene calls are TRBV10-2 and TRBJ2-7, with D perhaps TRBD1 or TRBD2 (5 bases each). CDR1 is WSHSY and CDR2 is SAAADI in the germline V gene. V lost 2 bases to trimming and J lost 4 bases, with 12 bases between them. This CDR3 region has 14 residues. For the CDR3, the DNA is TGCGCCAGCAGTGAGGGTCAGGGACCTTACGAGCAGTACTTC. Protein sequence: CASSEGQGPYEQYF.

This chain links TRBV5-5 with TRBJ2-7; possibly TRBD2 for D (6 bases). Germline CDR1 and CDR2: SGHKS and YYEKEE (reference sequence). Between the trimmed V and J ends, which lost 3 bases and 3 bases, there was a span of 7 bases. This CDR3 comprises 12 residues. The CDR3 region has the DNA TGTGCCAGCAGCTCCGGGGGCTACGAGCAGTACTTC. This sequence encodes CASSSGGYEQYF.

This sequence joins TRBV5-5 and TRBJ1-1, with D possibly being TRBD1 (5 bases). CDR1 and CDR2 from the germline V gene are SGHKS and YYEKEE (reference sequence). The CDR3 is made up of 16 amino acids. V shed 0 bases and J shed 1 base, with 13 bases lying between them. The CDR3 region is CASSLVGQGRNTEAFF. CDR3 sequence (DNA): TGTGCCAGCAGCTTGGTCGGGCAGGGAAGGAACACTGAAGCTTTCTTT.

The chain is built from TRBV19 and TRBJ2-7, with D possibly being TRBD1 (6 bases). V gave up 3 bases and J gave up 3 bases, with 12 bases separating them. CDR1 LNHDA and CDR2 SQIVND come from the germline V gene (reference sequence). The CDR3 is 14 residues long. In nucleotides, the CDR3 is TGTGCCAGTAGTATCCAGGGGCAGTTCTACGAGCAGTACTTC. Translating it yields CASSIQGQFYEQYF. The whole variable domain, filled in from reference TRBV19 and TRBJ2-7, reads DGGITQSPKYLFRKEGQNVTLSCEQNLNHDAMYWYRQDPGQGLRLIYYSQIVNDFQKGDIAEGYSVSREKKESFPLTVTSAQKNPTAFYLCASSIQGQFYEQYFGPGTRLTVT.

The chain joins TRBV6-1 to TRBJ2-2; TRBD1 matches at 7 bases. Losses at the gene ends were 6 bases for V and 7 bases for J; bases not matched to a gene: 8. CDR1 and CDR2 (germline): MNHNS, SASEGT. The CDR3 spans 14 residues. The CDR3, as DNA: TGTGCCAGCAGGCTCGACAGGGATTACGGGGAGCTGTTTTTT. As protein: CASRLDRDYGELFF.

The chain carries TRBV27 and TRBJ2-7; D gene ambiguous. Germline V CDR1 and CDR2: MNHEY, SMNVEV (reference sequence). V lost 5 bases and J 3 bases, leaving 20 bases between the germline ends. There are 16 residues in the CDR3. CDR3 loop: CASSPESYPSYYEQYF. DNA for the CDR3: TGTGCCAGCAGTCCAGAATCTTACCCCAGCTACTACGAGCAGTACTTC.

This sequence joins TRBV27 and TRBJ2-3; a possible D gene is TRBD1 (5 bases). V was clipped by 2 bases and J by 4 bases, with 13 bases between them. CDR1 MNHEY and CDR2 SMNVEV come from the germline V gene (reference sequence). This CDR3 has 15 residues. The CDR3 here is CASSLGSGLPDTQYF. Written as DNA, the CDR3 is TGTGCCAGCAGTTTAGGGTCAGGGTTACCAGATACGCAGTATTTT.

This sequence joins TRBV19 and TRBJ2-7; possible D gene TRBD2, 5 bases. Looked up from germline, CDR1 is LNHDA and CDR2 is SQIVND (reference sequence). Trimming removed 4 bases at V and 4 bases at J, with 20 bases between. The length of the CDR3 is 16 residues. CDR3 in amino acids: CASSTSDGPGNYEQYF. The CDR3 coding sequence is TGTGCCAGTAGTACTTCAGACGGGCCGGGGAATTACGAGCAGTACTTC.

This sequence joins TRBV27 and TRBJ1-2; the D gene is possibly TRBD1 (6 bases). This CDR3 is 14 amino acids long. The V end was cut by 5 bases, the J end by 6 bases, with 16 bases between. Looked up from germline, CDR1 is MNHEY and CDR2 is SMNVEV (reference sequence). The CDR3 DNA follows: TGTGCCAGCAGTCACCGGGACAAACAAGATGGCTACACCTTC. Its protein product is CASSHRDKQDGYTF.

The rearrangement links TRBV7-6 to TRBJ1-2; D gene ambiguous. V gave up 5 bases and J gave up 3 bases, with 16 bases separating them. Looked up from germline, CDR1 is SGHVS and CDR2 is FNYEAQ. The CDR3 runs to 15 residues. CDR3 bases: TGTGCCAGCAGCCCGGTGGACCCCGGGGACTATGGCTACACCTTC. This gives the protein CASSPVDPGDYGYTF.

V gene TRBV27 combines with J gene TRBJ2-1; TRBD2 matches 9 bases. The V gene end was trimmed by 6 bases and the J gene end by 1 base; junction bases not matched to a gene: 4. Germline CDR1 is MNHEY and CDR2 is SMNVEV (reference sequence). The CDR3 has 15 residues. For the CDR3, the DNA is TGTGCCAGCAGGTCTCTAGCGGGGTCCTACAATGAGCAGTTCTTC. Encoded protein: CASRSLAGSYNEQFF.

The chain links TRBV5-1 to TRBJ1-1; no clear D gene. The CDR3 is made up of 14 amino acids. From germline, CDR1 is SGHRS and CDR2 YFSETQ. V shed 2 bases and J shed 5 bases, with 13 bases lying between them. The DNA for the CDR3 is TGCGCCAGCAGCTTTGCTGGGGTGGGAACTGAAGCTTTCTTT. Translating gives CASSFAGVGTEAFF.

This clone appeared a few times. V and J are TRBV28 and TRBJ1-5; D gene uncertain. This CDR3 has 14 residues. Trimming pared 7 bases from V and 5 bases from J, leaving 15 bases between. The V gene's germline CDR1 is MDHEN and CDR2 SYDVKM. CDR3 nucleotide sequence: TGTGCCAGCACCACCCTCGGGAGGGATCAGCCCCAGCATTTT. It is translated as CASTTLGRDQPQHF. Based on the CDR3 plus reference TRBV28 and TRBJ1-5, the full variable domain is DVKVTQSSRYLVKRTGEKVFLECVQDMDHENMFWYRQDPGLGLRLIYFSYDVKMKEKGDIPEGYSVSREKKERFSLILESASTNQTSMYLCASTTLGRDQPQHFGDGTRLSIL.

This chain connects TRBV19 to TRBJ1-5; D remains unclear. Trimming pared 5 bases from V and 2 bases from J, leaving 7 bases between. Germline-derived CDR1 and CDR2 are LNHDA and SQIVND (reference sequence). There are 13 residues in the CDR3. As DNA, the CDR3 is TGTGCCAGTAGTGTTGGGGGCAATCAGCCCCAGCATTTT. This encodes CASSVGGNQPQHF.

J is TRBJ2-7 and V is TRBV15; tentative D call: TRBD2 (7 bases). The CDR3 extends over 19 amino acids. The germline gives CDR1 LNHNV, CDR2 YYDKDF (reference sequence). V was shortened by 3 bases and J by 0 bases, with 24 bases between the two germline ends. The CDR3 nucleotides are TGTGCCACCAGCAGCCACGTCAACAGGGAGGGATGGAGCTCCTACGAGCAGTACTTC. Translated, it gives CATSSHVNREGWSSYEQYF.

This rearrangement joins TRBV11-3 to TRBJ2-1; a weak D match, TRBD2 (7 bases). The CDR3 extends over 15 amino acids. Trimming left V 0 bases short and J 7 bases short, with 13 bases between. The germline CDR1 and CDR2 sequences are SGHNT and YENEEA. The CDR3 sequence: CASSLDRGARNEQFF. The DNA of the CDR3 is TGTGCCAGCAGCTTAGATCGGGGGGCGCGAAATGAGCAGTTCTTC.

The chain combines TRBV25-1 with TRBJ1-1, with D possibly being TRBD1 (5 bases). Germline CDR1 MGHDK, CDR2 SYGVNS. The CDR3 sequence is 13 residues long. With 11 bases removed from V and 11 bases from J, the gap between germline ends came to 24 bases. This CDR3 reads CAPPPGHPLGAFF. CDR3 sequence (DNA): TGTGCCCCGCCTCCCGGACATCCCTTAGGCGCTTTCTTT.